The entry below gives a single T cell receptor beta chain sequence along with its context. The protocol was immunoSEQ multiplex PCR, while the TCRdb copy is restricted to in-frame clones and leaves out a portion. This sample has more than 65,000 clones, with nearly 96% found just once. These data come from a study of technical replicates of blood from a few donors. Germline lookup yields CDR1 KGHSH and CDR2 LQKENI. V lost 3 bases and J 3 bases, leaving 9 bases between the germline ends. This CDR3 has 15 amino acids. The TCR comes from a human donor in good health. The source material was T cells isolated from PBMCs. The chain employs TRBV18 and TRBJ2-6; D perhaps matches TRBD1 (6 bases). This CDR3 reads CASSPDSGGANVLTF. The CDR3 DNA reads TGTGCCAGCTCACCGGACAGTGGTGGGGCCAACGTCCTGACTTTC.